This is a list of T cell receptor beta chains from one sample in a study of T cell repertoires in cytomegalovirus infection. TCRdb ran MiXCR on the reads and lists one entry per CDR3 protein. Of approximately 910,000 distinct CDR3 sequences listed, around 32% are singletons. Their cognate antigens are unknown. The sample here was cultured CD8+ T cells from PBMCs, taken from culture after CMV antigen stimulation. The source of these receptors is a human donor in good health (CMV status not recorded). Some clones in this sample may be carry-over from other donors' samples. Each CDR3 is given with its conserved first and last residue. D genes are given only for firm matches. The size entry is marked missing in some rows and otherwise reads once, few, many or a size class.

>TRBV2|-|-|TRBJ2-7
TGTGCCAGCGGACCCATCCGGGGGGCCAGGGGATCCGAGCAGTACTTC
CASGPIRGARGSEQYF
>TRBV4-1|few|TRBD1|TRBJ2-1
TGCGCCAGCAGCCAAGATTGGGCAGGGGGAATCAATGAGCAGTTCTTC
CASSQDWAGGINEQFF
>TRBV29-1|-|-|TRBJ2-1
TGCAGCGTTGAAGGGGACAATGAGCAGTTCTTC
CSVEGDNEQFF
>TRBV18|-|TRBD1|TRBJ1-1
TGTGCCAGCTCAAAAGGACAGGAGAACACTGAAGCTTTCTTT
CASSKGQENTEAFF
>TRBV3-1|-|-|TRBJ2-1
TGTGCCAGCAGCCAACACGGGGGCCGGAGCTCCTACAATGAGCAGTTCTTC
CASSQHGGRSSYNEQFF
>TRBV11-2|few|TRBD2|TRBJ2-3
TGTGCCAGCAAAAGGACTAGCGGGGGGGGAGATACGCAGTATTTT
CASKRTSGGGDTQYF
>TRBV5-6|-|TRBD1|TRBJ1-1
TGTGCCAGCAGCTTGGGTTGGACAGGGGGCGCAACGGAAGCTTTCTTT
CASSLGWTGGATEAFF
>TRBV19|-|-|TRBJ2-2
TGTGCCAGTAGTATAAGGACGGTTGGGACCGGGGAGCTGTTTTTT
CASSIRTVGTGELFF
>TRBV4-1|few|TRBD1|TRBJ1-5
TGCGCCAGCAGCCGGGGGACAGCAAGTTTGAATCAGCCCCAGCATTTT
CASSRGTASLNQPQHF
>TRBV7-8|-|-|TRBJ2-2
TGTGCCAGCAGCTTATTAGGACCCCAATCTCAGGGTGAAGCCGGGGAGCTGTTTTTT
CASSLLGPQSQGEAGELFF
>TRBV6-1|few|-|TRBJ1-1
TGTGCCAGCACTCGGACGGACTGGAACACTGAAGCTTTCTTT
CASTRTDWNTEAFF
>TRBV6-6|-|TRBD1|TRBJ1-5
TGTGCCAGCACCCTAGACAGGGATGCTGGCAATCAGCCCCAGCATTTT
CASTLDRDAGNQPQHF
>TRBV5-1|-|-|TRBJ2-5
TGCGCCAGCAGCGGAGACATGTCCGGCGGTAAAGAGACCCAGTACTTC
CASSGDMSGGKETQYF
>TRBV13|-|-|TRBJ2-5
TGTGCCAGCAGCTTACGGGGAATTGGGGACGGGACCCAGTACTTC
CASSLRGIGDGTQYF
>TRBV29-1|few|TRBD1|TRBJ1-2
TGCAGCGTTAAAACAGGGGGCTATGGCTACACCTTC
CSVKTGGYGYTF
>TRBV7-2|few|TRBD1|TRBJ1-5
TGTGCCAGCAGCTTATCCCGGGACAGTCCTTATAGCAATCAGCCCCAGCATTTT
CASSLSRDSPYSNQPQHF
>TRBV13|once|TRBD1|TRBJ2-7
TGTGCCAGCAGCGCCCGGACAGGTGGATCCTACGAGCAGTACTTC
CASSARTGGSYEQYF
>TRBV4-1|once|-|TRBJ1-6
TGCGCCAGCAGCCAGATCCAGATTAATTCACCCCTCCACTTT
CASSQIQINSPLHF
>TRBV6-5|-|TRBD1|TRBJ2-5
TGTGCCAGCAGTTACCCGCGGACAGGGGGCCTAGAGACCCAGTACTTC
CASSYPRTGGLETQYF
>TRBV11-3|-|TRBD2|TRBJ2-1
TGTGCCAGCAGCTTAGATAGCACAGGACTAGCGGGGAATGAGCAGTTCTTC
CASSLDSTGLAGNEQFF